This section outlines one T cell receptor (beta chain) sequence together with its context. The data originate from a study of T-cell reconstitution after alpha-beta-depleted transplantation in children. Unique molecular identifiers were incorporated during preparation of the TCRbeta library. TCRdb independently ran MiXCR on the PCR reads; one entry per CDR3 protein. Seen here are approximately 490,000 distinct CDR3 sequences, around 13% observed once, and the top ten hold over 5.5%. Per germline, CDR1 GTSNPN and CDR2 SVGIG (reference sequence). The V end was cut by 7 bases, the J end by 3 bases, with 12 bases between. The CDR3 spans 13 residues.

The gene calls are TRBV30 and TRBJ1-4; D is unclear. The clonotype was recovered from a human donor who donated a stem cell graft to a child with combined immunodeficiency. Sequencing used PBMCs from the stem cell graft donor, obtained from the stem cell graft. As DNA, the CDR3 is TGTGCCTCCGCTACGTCGGCTAATGAAAAACTGTTTTTT. Its protein is CASATSANEKLFF. The full variable domain, its missing parts supplied by reference TRBV30 and TRBJ1-4, is SQTIHQWPATLVQPVGSPLSLECTVEGTSNPNLYWYRQAAGRGLQLLFYSVGIGQISSEVPQNLSASRPQDRQFILSSKKLLLSDSGFYLCASATSANEKLFFGSGTQLSVL.